This TCR beta chain was profiled in a study of T cell repertoires in cytomegalovirus infection. Study in general: Recently described HLA-C-restricted plus well-studied HLA-B-restricted CMV epitopes were used. Both CMV infection and a matching HLA type were indicated by public TCR beta signatures.

TCRdb fed the reads into MiXCR, producing one record per CDR3 protein. The sample has about 340,000 distinct CDR3 sequences, under 35% seen once; the top ten hold 15% to 25%. Germline CDR1 reads LNHDA; CDR2 reads SQIVND (reference sequence). The CDR3 consists of 15 residues. Trimming removed 4 bases from V and 4 bases from J, with 14 bases in between. Study conclusions and caveats: People with CMV and the relevant HLA were identified by cumulative public TCR beta family frequency. The study found HLA-C-restricted CMV-specific TCR beta clonotypes dominating the ex vivo response.

With respect to this clonotype: No antigen is known for it.

This clonotype originated in a human donor in good health (CMV status not recorded). Some clones in this sample may be carry-over from other donors' samples. Sequencing used cultured PBMCs, obtained from culture after CMV antigen stimulation. The chain employs TRBV19 and TRBJ2-1; maybe TRBD2 (6 bases). In DNA, the CDR3 is TGTGCCAGTAGTAAGGCGGAGGGCTATTACAATGAGCAGTTCTTC. It yields the protein CASSKAEGYYNEQFF.